This T cell receptor beta chain was sequenced in a study (dated by TCRdb to between 2014 and 2017). Context from the whole study: The study tested whether tumor-infiltrating Tregs in breast cancer are recruited from blood Tregs or converted in situ from other CD4+ T cell subsets.

Paper-wide results and their limitations: The larger-cohort validation was restricted to a single TCR beta V-J rearrangement rather than whole repertoires. Tumor memory CD4+ T cell TCR gene usage was found to cluster with blood and lymph node memory CD4+ cells and with lymph node naive CD4+ cells. The TCR alpha and beta sequences of tumor-infiltrating Tregs showed the greatest overlap with tumor naive CD4+ T cells, followed by blood naive CD4+ T cells.

The CDR3 runs 14 amino acids, cysteine and phenylalanine included. Of all the DNA, just the CDR3 is kept, 42 bases in frame from base 1. Deletion took 2 bases off V and 0 bases off J, with a span of 8 bases between the germline ends. Taken from the germline V gene, the CDR1 and CDR2 loops are KGHSH and LQKENI. The Miltenyi Naive CD4+ T Cell Isolation kit was used to purify naive CD4+ T cells, and CD25 microbeads were used to remove Tregs. Tregs, naive and memory CD4+ T cells from tumor, blood and ipsilateral draining lymph nodes of a handful of breast cancer patients underwent full-length TCR alpha and beta sequencing. Tumor tissue and lymph nodes obtained from ipsilateral axillary dissection were perfused with PBS, minced and then digested with collagenase I and hyaluronidase. FACS confirmed that the sorted cell populations were more than 90% pure. Full-length TCR variable regions were amplified by 5' RACE PCR with constant-region reverse primers, followed by semi-nested PCR with Nested Universal Primer A. The ReliaPrep RNA Cell Miniprep System was used to extract total RNA, which was then reverse transcribed into 5'RACE-ready cDNA with the SMARTer RACE 5'/3' Kit. Multiplex adaptors were used to barcode full-length TCR alpha and beta libraries, and the barcoded libraries were sequenced on an Illumina MiSeq. Per the source publication's procedure: For each of nine subset-tissue groups, sequencing data from the five patients were combined, and the groups were compared by unsupervised clustering of TCR gene usage. Repertoire similarity was calculated with the Morisita-Horn index, weighting shared sequences by their contribution to each repertoire. TCRdb cleaned the public reads at Q25 with fastp, built clones with MiXCR and kept in-frame beta chains. Entries are consolidated by CDR3 protein sequence, retaining the most common genes and DNA. TCRdb assigned the V and J calls; the authors' analysis was not used. In all, the sample holds nearly 55,000 distinct CDR3 sequences, and approximately 23% of those were seen once. Jointly, the top ten make up 2.5% to 4% of the sample.

Regarding this clonotype: Its antigen remains undetermined. Base qualities are not provided; no much larger clone lies one nucleotide away.

The rearranged chain carries TRBV18 and TRBJ2-7, with the identity of the D gene unclear. Sequenced material: tumor-infiltrating naive CD4+ T cells sorted from the breast tumor. The sample's cell subset or site label, in plain terms: naive CD4+ T cells, CD4+CD45RA+CD25-. This clonotype was sampled from a female donor with breast cancer. The CDR3 in this case is CASSPDQRSYEQYF. Here is the DNA: TGTGCCAGCTCACCAGACCAGCGCTCCTACGAGCAGTACTTC.